The source of this T cell receptor (beta chain) is a study of CD8+ T cells in alopecia areata. V lost 3 bases and J lost 3; bases outside the gene matches: 5. This CDR3 is built from 15 residues. Germline assignment: CDR1 SGHNT and CDR2 YENEEA. RNA extraction and reverse transcription yielded cDNA as sequencing template. The method was immunoSEQ multiplex PCR; TCRdb's version includes in-frame clones alone and lacks a portion of them. The repertoire holds fewer than 200,000 clones, with roughly 58% as singletons. Treatment meaning: oral pan-JAK inhibitor, 5-10 mg twice daily. General study findings and limits: Since there was just one nonresponder, nobody can yet say how baseline CD8+ expansion ties to response. When scalp samples are sequenced, resident alphabeta T cells of normal skin are also captured.

As to this clone: Its matching antigen is unknown.

The specimen comprised CD4+ T cells sorted from blood, sampled between weeks 55 and 65, from a patient treated with tofacitinib. V and J are TRBV11-3 and TRBJ2-5, with 9 bases identical to TRBD2. The clonotype originates from a human donor with alopecia areata. The CDR3 DNA reads as TGTGCCAGCAGCTTCTGGTCTAGCGGGGAAGAGACCCAGTACTTC. This sequence encodes CASSFWSSGEETQYF.